This section outlines one T cell receptor beta chain sequence together with its context. The antigen is not known. immunoSEQ v3.0 was run at survey level. Samples were sequenced targeting roughly 40,000-50,000 T-cell genomes each. This table comes from immunoSEQ multiplex PCR, and its TCRdb copy is limited to in-frame clones, with some not included. The table lists about 27,000 clones, 65% to 85% of them singletons, with roughly 9% in the top ten. Germline-derived CDR1 and CDR2 are LNHNV and YYDKDF (reference sequence). Trimming removed 5 bases from V and 3 bases from J, with 8 bases in between. This CDR3 region has 12 residues. This entry belongs to a study of long-term antiretroviral therapy in people with HIV. Study-level points and caveats: Repertoires in HIV (unlike those of controls) had narrower CDR3 length ranges. All blood samples came from the years 2004 to 2017, possibly under older ART regimens. Clones that had undergone expansion before ART dominated the repertoire at all time points.

This specimen consisted of unsorted PBMCs, obtained 3 years after starting antiretroviral therapy. The gene calls are TRBV15 and TRBJ2-7, with D maybe TRBD2 (5 bases). The TCR sequence derives from a middle-aged man with HIV. Here the CDR3 reads CATSARGYEQYF. DNA for the CDR3: TGTGCCACCAGCGCCCGGGGCTACGAGCAGTACTTC.